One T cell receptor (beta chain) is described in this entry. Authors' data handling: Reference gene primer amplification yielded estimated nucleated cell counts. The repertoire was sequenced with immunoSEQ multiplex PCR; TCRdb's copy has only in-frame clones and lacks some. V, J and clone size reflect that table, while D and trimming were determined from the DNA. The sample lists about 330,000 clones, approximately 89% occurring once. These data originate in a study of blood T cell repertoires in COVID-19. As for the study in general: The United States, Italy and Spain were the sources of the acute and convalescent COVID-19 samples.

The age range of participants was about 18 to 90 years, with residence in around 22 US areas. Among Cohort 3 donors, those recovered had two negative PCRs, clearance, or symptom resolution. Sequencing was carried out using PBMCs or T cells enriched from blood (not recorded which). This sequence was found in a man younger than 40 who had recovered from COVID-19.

Written as DNA, the CDR3 is TGTGCCAGCAGCTTAGTACAGGGCGCCTACAATGAGCAGTTCTTC. Its protein is CASSLVQGAYNEQFF. The gene calls are TRBV7-3 and TRBJ2-1; possible D gene TRBD1, 6 bases. Trimming removed 2 bases at V and 2 bases at J, with 10 bases between. The CDR3 extends over 15 amino acids. The germline gives CDR1 SGHTA, CDR2 FQGTGA.